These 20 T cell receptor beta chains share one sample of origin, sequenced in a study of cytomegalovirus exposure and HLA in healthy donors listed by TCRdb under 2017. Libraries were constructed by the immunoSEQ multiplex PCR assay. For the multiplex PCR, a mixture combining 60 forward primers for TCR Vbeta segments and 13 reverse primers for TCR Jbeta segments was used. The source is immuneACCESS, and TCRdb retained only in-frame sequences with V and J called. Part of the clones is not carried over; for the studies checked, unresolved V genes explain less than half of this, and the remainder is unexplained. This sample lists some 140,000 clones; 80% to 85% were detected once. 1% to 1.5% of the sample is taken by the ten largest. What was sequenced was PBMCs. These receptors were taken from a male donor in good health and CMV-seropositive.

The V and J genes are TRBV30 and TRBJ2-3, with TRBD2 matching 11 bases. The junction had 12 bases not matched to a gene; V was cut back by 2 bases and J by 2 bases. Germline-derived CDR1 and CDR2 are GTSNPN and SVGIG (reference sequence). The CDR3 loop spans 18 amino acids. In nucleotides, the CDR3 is TGTGCCTGGAGTTTAGGCCTAGCGGGGGGTAGATACACAGATACGCAGTATTTT. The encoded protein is CAWSLGLAGGRYTDTQYF.

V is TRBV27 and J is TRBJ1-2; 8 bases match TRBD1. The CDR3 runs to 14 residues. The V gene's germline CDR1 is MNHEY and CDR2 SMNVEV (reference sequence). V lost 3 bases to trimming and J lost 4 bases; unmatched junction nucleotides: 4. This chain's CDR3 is CASSFQGAGYGYTF. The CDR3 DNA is TGTGCCAGCAGTTTTCAGGGGGCTGGCTATGGCTACACCTTC.

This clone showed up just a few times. CDR3 amino acids: CASSSDRVGSYTF. CDR3 nucleotides: TGTGCCAGCAGCTCTGACAGGGTTGGAAGCTACACCTTC. The chain uses TRBV6-4 and TRBJ1-2; 7 bases are a match to TRBD1. V lost 6 bases to trimming and J lost 9 bases; unmatched junction nucleotides: 10. In germline, CDR1 is MRHNA, CDR2 SNTAGT. The CDR3 consists of 13 residues.

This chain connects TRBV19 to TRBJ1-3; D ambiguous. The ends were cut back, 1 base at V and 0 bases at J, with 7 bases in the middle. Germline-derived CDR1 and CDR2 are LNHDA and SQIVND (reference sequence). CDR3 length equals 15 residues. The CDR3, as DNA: TGTGCCAGTAGTATAGGCCCCTACTCTGGAAACACCATATATTTT. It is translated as CASSIGPYSGNTIYF.

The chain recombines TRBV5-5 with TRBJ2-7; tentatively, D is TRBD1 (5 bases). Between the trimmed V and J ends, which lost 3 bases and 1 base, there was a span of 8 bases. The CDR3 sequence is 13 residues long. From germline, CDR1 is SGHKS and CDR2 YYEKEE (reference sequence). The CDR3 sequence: CASSYRHSYEQYF. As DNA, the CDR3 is TGTGCCAGCAGCTACAGGCATTCCTACGAGCAGTACTTC.

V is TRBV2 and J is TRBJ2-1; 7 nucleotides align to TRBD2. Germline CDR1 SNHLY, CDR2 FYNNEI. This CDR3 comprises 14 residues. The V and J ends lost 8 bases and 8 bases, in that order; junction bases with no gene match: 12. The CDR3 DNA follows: TGTGCCAGCGCTCCTGGACTAGGGTATCATGAGCAGTTCTTC. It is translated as CASAPGLGYHEQFF.

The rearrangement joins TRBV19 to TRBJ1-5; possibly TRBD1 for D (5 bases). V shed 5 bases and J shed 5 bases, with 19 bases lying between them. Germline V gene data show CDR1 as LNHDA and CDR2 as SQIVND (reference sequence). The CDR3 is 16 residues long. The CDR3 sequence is CASSLVGGEGYQPQHF. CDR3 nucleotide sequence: TGTGCCAGTAGTCTCGTAGGCGGGGAGGGGTATCAGCCCCAGCATTTT.

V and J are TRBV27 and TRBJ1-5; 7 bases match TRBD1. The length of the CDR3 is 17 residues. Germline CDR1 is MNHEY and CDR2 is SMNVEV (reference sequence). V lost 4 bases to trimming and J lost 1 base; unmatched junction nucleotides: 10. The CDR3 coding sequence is TGTGCCAGCAGTTCTTGGACAGGTAGGATGAGCAATCAGCCCCAGCATTTT. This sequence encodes CASSSWTGRMSNQPQHF.

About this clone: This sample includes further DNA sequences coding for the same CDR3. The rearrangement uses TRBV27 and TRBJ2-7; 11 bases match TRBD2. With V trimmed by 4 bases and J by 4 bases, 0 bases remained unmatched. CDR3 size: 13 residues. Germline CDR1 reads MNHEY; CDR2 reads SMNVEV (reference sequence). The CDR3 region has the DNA TGTGCCAGCAGTTGGACTAGCGGGTACGAGCAGTACTTC. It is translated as CASSWTSGYEQYF.

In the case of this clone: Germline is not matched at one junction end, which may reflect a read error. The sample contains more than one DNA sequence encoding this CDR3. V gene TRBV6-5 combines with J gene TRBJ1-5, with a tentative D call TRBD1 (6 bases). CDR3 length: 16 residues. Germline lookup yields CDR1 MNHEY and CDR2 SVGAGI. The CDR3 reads CASSYAGEGSNQPQHF. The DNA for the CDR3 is TGCGCCAGCAGTTATGCAGGGGAGGGTAGCAATCAGCCCCAGCATTTT.

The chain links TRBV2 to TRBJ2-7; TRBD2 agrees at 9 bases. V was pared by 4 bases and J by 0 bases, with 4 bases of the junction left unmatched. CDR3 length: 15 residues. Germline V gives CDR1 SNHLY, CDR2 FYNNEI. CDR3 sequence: CASSAAGGLSYEQYF. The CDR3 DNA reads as TGTGCCAGCAGTGCGGCGGGGGGGCTCTCCTACGAGCAGTACTTC.

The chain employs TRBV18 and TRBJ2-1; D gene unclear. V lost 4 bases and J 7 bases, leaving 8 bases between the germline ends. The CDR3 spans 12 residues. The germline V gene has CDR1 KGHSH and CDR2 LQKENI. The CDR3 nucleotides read TGTGCCAGCTCACTCACATTGAATGAGCAGTTCTTC. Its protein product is CASSLTLNEQFF.

Here the CDR3 DNA reads TGTGCCAGCAGTCCATTGGGAGCAAACTATGGCTACACCTTC. It translates to CASSPLGANYGYTF. The chain recombines TRBV27 with TRBJ1-2; no firm D call. Trimming left V 5 bases short and J 2 bases short, with 12 bases between. The CDR3 loop spans 14 amino acids. Germline V gene lookup returns CDR1 MNHEY and CDR2 SMNVEV (reference sequence).

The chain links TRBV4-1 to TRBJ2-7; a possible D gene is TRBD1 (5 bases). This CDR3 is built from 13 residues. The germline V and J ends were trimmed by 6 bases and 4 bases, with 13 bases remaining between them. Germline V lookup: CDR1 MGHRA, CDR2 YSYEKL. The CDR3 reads CASRGTGMYEQYF. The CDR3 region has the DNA TGCGCCAGCAGGGGTACAGGAATGTACGAGCAGTACTTC.

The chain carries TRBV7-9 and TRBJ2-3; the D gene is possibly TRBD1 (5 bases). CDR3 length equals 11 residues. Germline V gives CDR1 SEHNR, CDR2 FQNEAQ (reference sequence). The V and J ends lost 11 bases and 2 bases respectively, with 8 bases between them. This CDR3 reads CAYRSTDTQYF. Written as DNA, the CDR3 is TGTGCCTACAGGTCCACAGATACGCAGTATTTT.

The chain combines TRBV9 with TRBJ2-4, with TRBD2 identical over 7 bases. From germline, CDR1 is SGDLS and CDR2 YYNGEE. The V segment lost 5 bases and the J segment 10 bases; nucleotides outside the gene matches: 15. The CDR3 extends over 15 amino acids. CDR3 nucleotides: TGTGCCAGCAGTGCGGGACTAACCCAGAAAGGGATTCAGTACTTC. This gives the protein CASSAGLTQKGIQYF.

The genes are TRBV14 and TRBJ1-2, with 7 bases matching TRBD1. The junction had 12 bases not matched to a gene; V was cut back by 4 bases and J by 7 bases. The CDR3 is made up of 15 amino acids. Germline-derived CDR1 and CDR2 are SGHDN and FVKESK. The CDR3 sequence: CASSPLQGHDGGYTF. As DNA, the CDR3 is TGTGCCAGCAGCCCTCTACAGGGGCACGACGGTGGCTACACCTTC.

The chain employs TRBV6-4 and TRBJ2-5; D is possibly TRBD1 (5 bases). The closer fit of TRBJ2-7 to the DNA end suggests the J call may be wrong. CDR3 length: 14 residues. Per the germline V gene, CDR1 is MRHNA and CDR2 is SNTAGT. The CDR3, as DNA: TGTGCCAGCAGTGACTGGACACCCTACTACGAGCAGTACTTC. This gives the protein CASSDWTPYYEQYF.

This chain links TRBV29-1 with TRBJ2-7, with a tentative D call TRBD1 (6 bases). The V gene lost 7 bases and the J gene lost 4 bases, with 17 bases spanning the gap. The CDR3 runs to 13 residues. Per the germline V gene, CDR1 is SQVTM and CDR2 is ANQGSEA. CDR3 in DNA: TGCAGCGCAGGGGACCCACCGGCTTACGAGCAGTACTTC. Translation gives CSAGDPPAYEQYF.

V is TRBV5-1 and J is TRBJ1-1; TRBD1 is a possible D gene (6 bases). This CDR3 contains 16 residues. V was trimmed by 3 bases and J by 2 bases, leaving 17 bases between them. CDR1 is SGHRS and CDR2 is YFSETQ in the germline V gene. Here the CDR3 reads CASSWDQQQGNTEAFF. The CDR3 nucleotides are TGCGCCAGCAGCTGGGACCAACAACAGGGAAACACTGAAGCTTTCTTT. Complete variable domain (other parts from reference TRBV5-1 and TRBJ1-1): KAGVTQTPRYLIKTRGQQVTLSCSPISGHRSVSWYQQTPGQGLQFLFEYFSETQRNKGNFPGRFSGRQFSNSRSEMNVSTLELGDSALYLCASSWDQQQGNTEAFFGQGTRLTVV.